Listed below are T cell receptor beta chains from one sample, sequenced in a study of cytomegalovirus exposure and HLA in healthy donors. Assay: immunoSEQ multiplex PCR; the TCRdb copy retains only in-frame clones and omits some. The sample yields 60,000 to 85,000 clones, 84% seen once. Sequenced: PBMCs. The receptors come from a man aged 70-80 years in good health and CMV-seropositive. CDR3s include the opening cysteine and the closing phenylalanine or tryptophan. A D gene is named only where the DNA matches it firmly. Where a row states a size, it is once, few, many or the class of an expanded clone; other rows omit it.

TRBD1,TRBV19,.,TRBJ1-1,CASSMGQMNTEAFF,TGTGCCAGTAGTATGGGACAGATGAACACTGAAGCTTTCTTT
.,TRBV30,.,TRBJ2-3,CAWMRASTDTQYF,TGTGCCTGGATGAGGGCTAGCACAGATACGCAGTATTTT
.,TRBV21-1,.,TRBJ2-1,CASSKQGRNEQFF,TGTGCCAGCAGCAAACAGGGTCGCAATGAGCAGTTCTTC
TRBD2,TRBV6-5,.,TRBJ2-1,CASSYSSSGSWNEQFF,TGTGCCAGCAGTTACTCGTCCAGCGGGAGCTGGAATGAGCAGTTCTTC
.,TRBV11-3,.,TRBJ2-1,CASSLGRAEQFF,TGTGCCAGCAGCTTAGGGCGGGCCGAGCAGTTCTTC
TRBD1,TRBV10-1,.,TRBJ2-1,CASSETGTGKAGRRVNEQFF,TGCGCCAGCAGTGAAACCGGGACAGGGAAAGCGGGGAGGAGGGTCAATGAGCAGTTCTTC
TRBD2,TRBV29-1,.,TRBJ2-5,CSVVERGEETQYF,TGCAGCGTTGTGGAGCGGGGGGAAGAGACCCAGTACTTC
.,TRBV1,.,TRBJ2-1,CTSSQDRLAGVRYNEQFF,TGCACCAGCAGCCAAGACCGACTAGCGGGAGTGCGGTACAATGAGCAGTTCTTC
TRBD2,TRBV5-4,.,TRBJ2-1,CASSLTSGLGNEQFF,TGTGCCAGCAGCTTGACTAGCGGGCTGGGCAATGAGCAGTTCTTC
TRBD1,TRBV25-1,.,TRBJ1-4,CASRTGGGGSEKLFF,TGTGCCAGCAGGACAGGGGGCGGAGGGAGTGAAAAACTGTTTTTT
.,TRBV10-3,.,TRBJ2-7,CATQNPAGSEQYF,TGTGCCACCCAGAACCCCGCCGGGAGCGAGCAGTACTTC
TRBD1,TRBV23-1,.,TRBJ2-3,CASSPRDRGSTQYF,TGCGCCAGCAGTCCACGGGACAGAGGGAGTACGCAGTATTTT
TRBD1,TRBV11-1,.,TRBJ2-7,CASSLRGGQGADEQYF,TGTGCCAGCAGCCTAAGGGGAGGACAGGGGGCTGACGAGCAGTACTTC
.,TRBV7-9,.,TRBJ1-3,CASSPQIGGNTIYF,TGTGCCAGCAGCCCACAGATAGGAGGAAACACCATATATTTT
.,TRBV29-1,.,TRBJ1-2,CSVEGGSNYGYTF,TGCAGCGTTGAAGGGGGCAGTAACTATGGCTACACCTTC
TRBD1,TRBV5-6,.,TRBJ1-1,CASSRTGPKVAFF,TGTGCCAGCAGCAGGACAGGGCCAAAGGTAGCTTTCTTT
TRBD1,TRBV29-1,.,TRBJ2-3,CSSTPPGQGVTDTQYF,TGCAGCTCAACGCCCCCGGGACAGGGGGTAACAGATACGCAGTATTTT
.,TRBV6-6,.,TRBJ1-5,CASRTQNQPQHF,TGTGCCAGCCGGACACAGAATCAGCCCCAGCATTTT
TRBD2,TRBV27,.,TRBJ2-7,CASSSGLVLEQYF,TGTGCCAGCAGTTCAGGACTAGTACTCGAGCAGTACTTC
TRBD1,TRBV5-5,.,TRBJ1-2,CASSPTGGFYGYTF,TGTGCCAGCAGCCCCACAGGGGGCTTTTATGGCTACACCTTC
.,TRBV11-3,.,TRBJ2-3,CASSPGTGGPTDTQYF,TGTGCCAGCAGCCCAGGGACCGGGGGGCCGACAGATACGCAGTATTTT
.,TRBV20-1,.,TRBJ2-7,CSAPVRYEQYF,TGCAGTGCCCCGGTGCGTTACGAGCAGTACTTC
.,TRBV6-1,once,TRBJ2-2,CASSDPGWGTGELFF,TGTGCCAGCAGTGATCCAGGGTGGGGCACCGGGGAGCTGTTTTTT
.,TRBV4-1,once,TRBJ2-7,CASSTIVTGSYPYEQYF,TGCGCCAGCAGCACCATCGTGACAGGCTCTTATCCCTACGAGCAGTACTTC
.,TRBV9,few,TRBJ1-5,CASSLGPSPMNQPQHF,TGTGCCAGCAGCCTGGGGCCCAGCCCCATGAATCAGCCCCAGCATTTT
.,TRBV6-5,.,TRBJ1-5,CASSWGRGNQPQHF,TGTGCCAGCAGTTGGGGAAGGGGGAATCAGCCCCAGCATTTT
.,TRBV9,.,TRBJ2-4,CASSVDGTPTRIQYF,TGTGCCAGCAGCGTCGATGGGACACCCACCCGCATTCAGTACTTC
.,TRBV7-2,.,TRBJ2-1,CASSGGTHNEQFF,TGTGCCAGCAGCGGGGGGACCCACAATGAGCAGTTCTTC
TRBD1,TRBV14,.,TRBJ1-2,CASRQGTGFGYTF,TGTGCCAGCAGGCAAGGGACAGGGTTTGGCTACACCTTC
TRBD1,TRBV6-1,few,TRBJ1-4,CASRLTGVNEKLFF,TGTGCCAGCAGATTGACAGGGGTGAATGAAAAACTGTTTTTT
.,TRBV4-3,.,TRBJ2-3,CASSQDMAVKHGDTQYF,TGCGCCAGCAGCCAAGACATGGCAGTGAAACATGGAGATACGCAGTATTTT
TRBD2,TRBV2,once,TRBJ2-6,CASSKKGGWEGTGANVLTF,TGTGCCAGCAGTAAAAAGGGAGGGTGGGAGGGGACTGGGGCCAACGTCCTGACTTTC
.,TRBV6-1,few,TRBJ2-1,CASGRGNEQFF,TGTGCCAGCGGCAGGGGTAATGAGCAGTTCTTC
.,TRBV7-9,.,TRBJ2-7,CASSLAAQTYEQYF,TGTGCCAGCAGCTTAGCCGCACAGACCTACGAGCAGTACTTC
TRBD2,TRBV9,.,TRBJ2-1,CASRPGLAGGRGEQFF,TGTGCCAGCAGACCCGGACTAGCGGGAGGGAGAGGTGAGCAGTTCTTC
.,TRBV30,.,TRBJ2-7,CAWSLHYEQYF,TGTGCCTGGAGTTTACACTACGAGCAGTACTTC
.,TRBV4-2,.,TRBJ1-2,CASSPLLAGEGYGYTF,TGTGCCAGCAGCCCCCTTTTGGCAGGGGAGGGCTATGGCTACACCTTC
.,TRBV7-9,.,TRBJ1-2,CASSRGREPNYGYTF,TGTGCCAGCAGCCGGGGTCGGGAGCCTAACTATGGCTACACCTTC
.,TRBV19,.,TRBJ1-2,CASSSGQRVGYTF,TGTGCCAGTAGTAGTGGACAGAGGGTGGGCTACACCTTC
TRBD2,TRBV7-9,.,TRBJ2-3,CASSHQAGLAGPSTDTQYF,TGTGCCAGCAGCCATCAGGCGGGACTAGCGGGACCTAGCACAGATACGCAGTATTTT
TRBD1,TRBV28,few,TRBJ2-7,CASSLDRAGEQYF,TGTGCCAGCAGTCTGGACAGGGCAGGGGAGCAGTACTTC
.,TRBV7-3,once,TRBJ2-5,CASSLTPQGRETQYF,TGTGCCAGCAGCTTAACCCCGCAGGGAAGAGAGACCCAGTACTTC
TRBD2,TRBV5-1,.,TRBJ2-5,CASSLVPGAGGRETQYF,TGCGCCAGCAGCTTGGTCCCTGGGGCGGGAGGTAGAGAGACCCAGTACTTC
.,TRBV2,few,TRBJ2-7,CATQDGVSSYEQYF,TGTGCCACCCAAGACGGGGTTAGCTCCTACGAGCAGTACTTC
.,TRBV2,.,TRBJ2-1,CASGQGHNEQFF,TGTGCCAGCGGTCAGGGTCACAATGAGCAGTTCTTC
.,TRBV23-1,.,TRBJ1-4,CASSQSQGREKLFF,TGCGCCAGCAGTCAATCCCAGGGGAGAGAAAAACTGTTTTTT
.,TRBV30,few,TRBJ2-3,CAWNYREKDTQYF,TGTGCCTGGAACTACAGGGAGAAGGATACGCAGTATTTT
.,TRBV19,.,TRBJ2-7,CASSIYAGDAYEQYF,TGTGCCAGTAGTATTTATGCAGGGGATGCCTACGAGCAGTACTTC
.,TRBV7-9,.,TRBJ2-7,CASSLGEYEQYF,TGTGCCAGCAGCTTGGGCGAATACGAGCAGTACTTC
.,TRBV10-3,.,TRBJ2-1,CAISAQALGGHNEQFF,TGTGCCATCAGTGCCCAAGCGCTGGGTGGCCACAATGAGCAGTTCTTC
TRBD2,TRBV28,.,TRBJ2-3,CASSLPSGSTDTQYF,TGTGCCAGCAGTTTACCTAGCGGGAGTACAGATACGCAGTATTTT
.,TRBV6-1,few,TRBJ2-5,CASTPVRGGSETQYF,TGTGCCAGCACCCCGGTGAGAGGGGGATCAGAGACCCAGTACTTC
TRBD1,TRBV7-8,few,TRBJ1-1,CASSQGQPLGTEAFF,TGTGCCAGCAGCCAGGGACAGCCTCTGGGCACTGAAGCTTTCTTT
TRBD1,TRBV9,.,TRBJ2-2,CASSPGQVSNGELFF,TGTGCCAGCAGCCCAGGACAGGTGTCAAACGGGGAGCTGTTTTTT
.,TRBV13,.,TRBJ2-7,CASSRGKNEQYF,TGTGCCAGCAGCCGGGGTAAAAACGAGCAGTACTTC